This T cell receptor (beta chain) was sequenced for a study of T cell responses to AZD1222 COVID-19 vaccine. The germline CDR1 and CDR2 sequences are KGHSH and LQKENI. Trimming removed 4 bases from V and 1 base from J, with 10 bases in between. The CDR3 runs 14 residues. As to this clone: Its antigen remains unknown.

TCRdb's copy holds only in-frame clones and misses some; the assay was immunoSEQ multiplex PCR. The table records roughly 70,000 clones, 87% of them present only once. Regarding the study as a whole: It was only a handful of AZD1222 recipients who were seropositive at baseline. Two doses of AZD1222 preceded a rise in Spike-specific TCR breadth and depth.

This TCR came from an adult in good health. The sample in question was peripheral blood, obtained on day 0 of AZD1222 vaccination. This rearrangement joins TRBV18 to TRBJ1-2; no clear D. This CDR3 is CASSQAVLNYGYTF. The CDR3 DNA reads as TGTGCCAGCTCACAGGCCGTTCTTAACTATGGCTACACCTTC.